What follows are 27 T cell receptor beta chains derived from one specimen sequenced in a study of blood T cell repertoires in COVID-19. Sequencing used immunoSEQ multiplex PCR; TCRdb keeps in-frame clones, though not all of them. The sample has approximately 75,000 clones; around 67% are singletons. The specimen was peripheral blood. The receptors come from a human donor with acute or convalescent COVID-19. The donor label of this sample is uncertain.

The chain couples TRBV19 to TRBJ1-1; D unresolved. CDR3 length: 14 residues. Looked up from germline, CDR1 is LNHDA and CDR2 is SQIVND (reference sequence). The V end was cut by 1 base, the J end by 0 bases, with 6 bases between. The chain's CDR3 is CASSIASMNTEAFF. In DNA, the CDR3 is TGTGCCAGTAGTATAGCCAGTATGAACACTGAAGCTTTCTTT.

The chain links TRBV7-3 to TRBJ2-6, with D unclear. There are 14 residues in the CDR3. Germline V gene sequence: CDR1 SGHTA, CDR2 FQGTGA. Trimming pared 4 bases from V and 4 bases from J, leaving 8 bases between. The CDR3 sequence: CASSSWAGANVLTF. CDR3 sequence (DNA): TGTGCCAGCAGCTCATGGGCAGGGGCCAACGTCCTGACTTTC.

V is TRBV30 and J is TRBJ2-1; a possible D gene is TRBD1 (6 bases). Germline V gene lookup returns CDR1 GTSNPN and CDR2 SVGIG (reference sequence). Trimming pared 4 bases from V and 14 bases from J, leaving 15 bases between. CDR3 length: 11 amino acids. CDR3 in amino acids: CAWNRDKAEFF. The CDR3 DNA follows: TGTGCCTGGAACCGGGACAAGGCGGAGTTCTTC. Full variable domain (missing parts from reference TRBV30 and TRBJ2-1): SQTIHQWPATLVQPVGSPLSLECTVEGTSNPNLYWYRQAAGRGLQLLFYSVGIGQISSEVPQNLSASRPQDRQFILSSKKLLLSDSGFYLCAWNRDKAEFFGPGTRLTVL.

The chain has TRBV7-2 and TRBJ2-6; perhaps TRBD2 as D (5 bases). Germline-derived CDR1 and CDR2 are SGHTA and FQGNSA. V lost 5 bases and J lost 2, with 16 bases in between. The CDR3 is made up of 17 amino acids. The CDR3: CASSPGRGGAGANVLTF. CDR3 DNA: TGTGCCAGCAGCCCTGGCCGGGGTGGGGCTGGGGCCAACGTCCTGACTTTC.

The chain recombines TRBV7-2 with TRBJ2-7; D is perhaps TRBD2 (6 bases). Trimming took off 3 bases at V and 5 bases at J, with 17 bases between the two ends. The CDR3 covers 15 residues. The germline CDR1 and CDR2 sequences are SGHTA and FQGNSA. The CDR3 is CASSFRRELVHEQYF. CDR3 in DNA: TGTGCCAGCAGCTTCAGGAGGGAACTCGTCCACGAGCAGTACTTC.

The chain recombines TRBV28 with TRBJ1-4, with D possibly matching TRBD1 (5 bases). The length of the CDR3 is 15 residues. Trimming took 9 bases from V and 2 from J, leaving 16 bases between them. The germline V gene encodes CDR1 MDHEN and CDR2 SYDVKM. The CDR3 region is CASIPQGPTNEKLFF. The CDR3 DNA follows: TGTGCCAGTATCCCTCAGGGCCCGACTAATGAAAAACTGTTTTTT.

Note on this clone: Additional DNA sequences in this sample encode the identical CDR3. The chain recombines TRBV25-1 with TRBJ2-5, with a weak D call TRBD2 (6 bases). CDR1 and CDR2 (germline): MGHDK, SYGVNS. The V and J ends lost 6 bases and 4 bases respectively, with 15 bases between them. CDR3 size: 14 residues. The CDR3 region is CASSPRVAAETQYF. The CDR3 DNA sequence: TGTGCCAGCAGCCCCCGGGTAGCGGCAGAGACCCAGTACTTC.

The rearrangement links TRBV3-1 (or the pseudogene TRBV3-2) to TRBJ2-3; maybe TRBD1 (5 bases). CDR3 length: 15 residues. Trimming stripped 3 bases from V and 6 bases from J, with 16 bases between. CDR1 is LGHDT, CDR2 YNNKEL, per germline (reference sequence). The CDR3 bases are TGTGCCAGCAGCCATACGACAGTAAAACGGGATACGCAGTATTTT. Amino acids: CASSHTTVKRDTQYF.

This clone has ten or more counts. The chain carries TRBV2 and TRBJ1-6; TRBD1 might be the D (5 bases). The CDR3 length is 13 residues. Germline V CDR1 and CDR2: SNHLY, FYNNEI. The V end lost 11 bases, the J end lost 7 bases, and 15 bases lay between the germline ends. As DNA, the CDR3 is TGTGCCTCTCGGACAACAGAGAATTCACCCCTCCACTTT. Encoded protein: CASRTTENSPLHF.

This clone was seen many times. The J gene is TRBJ2-7, the V gene TRBV6-2 or TRBV6-3; D gene ambiguous. From germline, CDR1 is MNHEY and CDR2 SVGEGT. The CDR3 loop spans 13 amino acids. The V gene lost 0 bases and the J gene lost 7 bases, with 10 bases spanning the gap. The CDR3 DNA reads as TGTGCCAGCAGTTACTCGAACGGGTTGGAGCAGTACGTC. This translates into CASSYSNGLEQYV.

The V gene is TRBV30, the J gene TRBJ2-1, with 9 bases identical to TRBD2. The length of the CDR3 is 15 residues. V was pared by 3 bases and J by 5 bases, with 8 bases of the junction left unmatched. Germline-derived CDR1 and CDR2 are GTSNPN and SVGIG (reference sequence). CDR3 nucleotide sequence: TGTGCCTGGAGCTGGGGCGGGAGGGCCAACAATGAGCAGTTCTTC. Translated, it gives CAWSWGGRANNEQFF.

The V and J genes are TRBV11-2 and TRBJ2-2; D is ambiguous. CDR3 length: 16 residues. Trimming pared 4 bases from V and 6 bases from J, leaving 18 bases between. Germline V lookup: CDR1 SGHAT, CDR2 FQNNGV. The chain's CDR3 is CASSSRGSLAAGELFF. Here the CDR3 DNA reads TGTGCCAGCAGCTCCCGTGGCTCCCTGGCGGCCGGGGAGCTGTTTTTT.

This chain connects TRBV12-3 or TRBV12-4 to TRBJ2-7; D is perhaps TRBD1 (5 bases). V lost 3 bases and J lost 3, with 9 bases in between. This CDR3 comprises 13 residues. Here the CDR3 DNA reads TGTGCCAGCAGTTTTTCAGGGCGCTACGAGCAGTACTTC. Encoded protein: CASSFSGRYEQYF.

The chain has TRBV6-5 and TRBJ1-2; TRBD1 aligns across 8 bases. J lost 6 bases, V lost 2 bases, and 2 bases had no gene match. CDR3 length: 13 residues. Looked up from germline, CDR1 is MNHEY and CDR2 is SVGAGI. CDR3 coding DNA: TGTGCCAGCAGTTACCAACAGGGGGATGGCTACACCTTC. Its translation: CASSYQQGDGYTF.

The J gene is TRBJ2-1, the V gene TRBV24-1; TRBD1 might be the D (6 bases). Germline loops: CDR1 KGHDR, CDR2 SFDVKD. V was cut by 1 base and J by 10 bases, with 10 bases left in between. The CDR3 is 13 residues long. In DNA form, the CDR3 reads TGTGCCACCAGTGATTTCAGGGGTCCCGAGCAGTTCTTC. Translating gives CATSDFRGPEQFF.

The rearrangement links TRBV4-2 to TRBJ2-7, with TRBD2 matching 10 bases. The CDR3 is 16 residues long. J gave up 2 bases and V 3 bases, and 7 bases lay outside the gene matches. Germline values: CDR1 LGHNA, CDR2 YNFKEQ. This CDR3 is CASSHWTSGSPYEQYF. The DNA for the CDR3 is TGTGCCAGCAGCCATTGGACTAGCGGTTCCCCCTACGAGCAGTACTTC.

The V gene is TRBV5-6, the J gene TRBJ2-4; D is uncertain. This CDR3 contains 16 residues. V was shortened by 0 bases and J by 2 bases, with 12 bases between the two germline ends. Per the germline V gene, CDR1 is SGHDT and CDR2 is YYEEEE. The CDR3 sequence: CASSLASPGSKNIQYF. The CDR3, as DNA: TGTGCCAGCAGCTTGGCCAGCCCCGGGTCCAAAAACATTCAGTACTTC.

This clone was recorded a few times. This chain uses TRBV10-1 with TRBJ2-1; tentatively, D is TRBD2 (6 bases). The CDR3 sequence is 13 residues long. Germline CDR1 reads WNHNN; CDR2 reads SYGVQD (reference sequence). V shed 5 bases and J shed 7 bases, with 12 bases lying between them. Written as DNA, the CDR3 is TGCGCCAGCAGTCAGGGAGGATGGAATGAGCAGTTCTTC. It encodes CASSQGGWNEQFF.

The CDR3: CAWTSVTEAFF. As DNA, the CDR3 is TGTGCCTGGACGTCCGTCACTGAAGCTTTCTTT. V gene TRBV30 combines with J gene TRBJ1-1; D is ambiguous. V was clipped by 4 bases and J by 4 bases, with 7 bases between them. The CDR3 is made up of 11 amino acids. Germline assignment: CDR1 GTSNPN and CDR2 SVGIG (reference sequence).

The chain couples TRBV5-5 to TRBJ2-5; D possibly corresponds to TRBD2 (6 bases). Germline CDR1 and CDR2: SGHKS and YYEKEE (reference sequence). The CDR3 spans 16 residues. Trimming took off 2 bases at V and 2 bases at J, with 16 bases between the two ends. CDR3 region: CASSLGGGARQETQYF. The CDR3 nucleotides read TGTGCCAGCAGCTTAGGAGGAGGGGCCAGACAAGAGACCCAGTACTTC.

The chain has TRBV28 and TRBJ1-4; 7 bases map to TRBD1. This CDR3 region has 15 residues. Germline V CDR1 and CDR2: MDHEN, SYDVKM. Losses at the gene ends were 5 bases for V and 3 bases for J; bases not matched to a gene: 6. As DNA, the CDR3 is TGTGCCAGCAGTACAAACAGGGGATCTAATGAAAAACTGTTTTTT. Translation gives CASSTNRGSNEKLFF.

This clone was counted a few times. The genes are TRBV28 and TRBJ2-7; 9 positions match TRBD1. The V gene's germline CDR1 is MDHEN and CDR2 SYDVKM. This CDR3 region has 14 residues. V shed 6 bases and J 6 bases; nucleotides not matched to a gene: 9. The CDR3 region is CASSPGTGRTEQYF. In DNA form, the CDR3 reads TGTGCCAGCAGCCCCGGGACAGGGAGAACCGAGCAGTACTTC.

The rearrangement joins TRBV28 to TRBJ2-3, with D perhaps matching TRBD1 (5 bases). Germline V CDR1 and CDR2: MDHEN, SYDVKM. Trimming pared 7 bases from V and 2 bases from J, leaving 7 bases between. CDR3 size: 12 residues. The CDR3 bases are TGTGCCAGCAACAGGCTCACAGATACGCAGTATTTT. It is translated as CASNRLTDTQYF.

CDR3 bases: TGTGCCAGACTAACTCAGGGAAGCTCTGGAAACACCATATATTTT. Amino acids: CARLTQGSSGNTIYF. The rearrangement joins TRBV25-1 to TRBJ1-3; TRBD1 is a possible D gene (5 bases). Germline V CDR1 and CDR2: MGHDK, SYGVNS. With 9 bases removed from V and 0 bases from J, the gap between germline ends came to 15 bases. The CDR3 is 15 amino acids.

The table lists this clone with a few counts. This chain connects TRBV19 to TRBJ1-5; D is uncertain. CDR3 length equals 15 residues. Germline CDR1 LNHDA, CDR2 SQIVND (reference sequence). Trimming stripped 1 base from V and 3 bases from J, with 10 bases between. This CDR3 reads CASSIVTSNNQPQHF. The CDR3 bases are TGTGCCAGTAGTATAGTCACTTCCAACAATCAGCCCCAGCATTTT.

This rearrangement joins TRBV7-2 to TRBJ2-5, with TRBD1 matching over 7 bases. CDR1 and CDR2 (germline): SGHTA, FQGNSA. This CDR3 is 16 amino acids long. The V segment lost 5 bases and the J segment 1 base; nucleotides outside the gene matches: 10. Written as DNA, the CDR3 is TGTGCCAGCAGCACGAGACAGGGAACAGGCCAAGAGACCCAGTACTTC. Protein sequence: CASSTRQGTGQETQYF. The full variable domain, its missing parts supplied by reference TRBV7-2 and TRBJ2-5, is GAGVSQSPSNKVTEKGKDVELRCDPISGHTALYWYRQSLGQGLEFLIYFQGNSAPDKSGLPSDRFSAERTGGSVSTLTIQRTQQEDSAVYLCASSTRQGTGQETQYFGPGTRLLVL.

This clone came up once. DNA of the CDR3: TGTGCCAGTAGTCTTTCAGACAATAACTATGGCTACACCTTC. It encodes CASSLSDNNYGYTF. This chain links TRBV19 with TRBJ1-2; D gene uncertain. Trimming removed 5 bases from V and 1 base from J, with 11 bases in between. CDR3 size: 14 residues. CDR1 is LNHDA, CDR2 SQIVND, per germline (reference sequence).